This TCR beta chain derives from a study of patients and donors after allogeneic stem cell transplantation. A single record per CDR3 protein comes from TCRdb applying MiXCR to the RT-PCR reads. Of approximately 200,000 distinct CDR3 sequences detected, 12% to 15% appear once; the ten largest clones hold approximately 10%. This clonotype was counted many times. Sequencing was done on a sample of blood, either unsorted or a sorted T cell fraction (not recorded which). The origin of this receptor is a human donor who was either an allogeneic HSCT recipient or a stem cell or donor lymphocyte infusion donor (not recorded which). It is not recorded whose cells these are; they may come from a transplant donor.

The CDR3 sequence: CATSRMRGSIDTQYF. The DNA for the CDR3 is TGTGCCACCAGCCGGATGCGGGGCTCGATAGATACGCAGTATTTT. V and J are TRBV24-1 and TRBJ2-3, with D maybe TRBD2 (6 bases). V was pared by 7 bases and J by 5 bases, with 18 bases between. Germline lookup yields CDR1 KGHDR and CDR2 SFDVKD. The CDR3 covers 15 residues.